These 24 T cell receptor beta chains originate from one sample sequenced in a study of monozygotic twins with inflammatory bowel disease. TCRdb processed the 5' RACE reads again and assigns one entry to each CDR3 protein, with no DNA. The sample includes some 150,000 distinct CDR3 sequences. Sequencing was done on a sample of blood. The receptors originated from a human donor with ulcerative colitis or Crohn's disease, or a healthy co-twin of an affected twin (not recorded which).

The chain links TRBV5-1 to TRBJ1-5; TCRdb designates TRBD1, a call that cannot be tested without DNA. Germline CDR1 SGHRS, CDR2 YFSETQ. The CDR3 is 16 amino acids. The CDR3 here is CASSETSGGAYQPQHF.

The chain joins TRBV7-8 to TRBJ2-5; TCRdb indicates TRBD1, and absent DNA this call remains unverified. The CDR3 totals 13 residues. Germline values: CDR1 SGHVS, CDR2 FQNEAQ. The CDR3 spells CASGPGPQETQYF.

Here the CDR3 reads CASSLQGSRYEQYF. The chain is built from TRBV5-1 and TRBJ2-7; TCRdb returns TRBD1, unconfirmable since there is no DNA. The CDR3 extends over 14 amino acids. The germline V gene encodes CDR1 SGHRS and CDR2 YFSETQ.

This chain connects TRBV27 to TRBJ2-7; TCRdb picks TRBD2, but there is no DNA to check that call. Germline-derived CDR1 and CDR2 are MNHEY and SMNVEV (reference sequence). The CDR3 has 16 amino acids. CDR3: CASSPLAGVLSYEQYF.

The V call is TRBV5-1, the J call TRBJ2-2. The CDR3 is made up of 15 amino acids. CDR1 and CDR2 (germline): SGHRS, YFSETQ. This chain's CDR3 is CASSVGGANTGELFF. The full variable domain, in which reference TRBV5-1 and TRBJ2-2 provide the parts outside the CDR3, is KAGVTQTPRYLIKTRGQQVTLSCSPISGHRSVSWYQQTPGQGLQFLFEYFSETQRNKGNFPGRFSGRQFSNSRSEMNVSTLELGDSALYLCASSVGGANTGELFFGEGSRLTVL.

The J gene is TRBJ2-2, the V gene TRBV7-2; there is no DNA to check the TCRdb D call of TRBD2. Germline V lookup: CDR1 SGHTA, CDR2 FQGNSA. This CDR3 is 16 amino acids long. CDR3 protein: CASSWSGRSNTGELFF.

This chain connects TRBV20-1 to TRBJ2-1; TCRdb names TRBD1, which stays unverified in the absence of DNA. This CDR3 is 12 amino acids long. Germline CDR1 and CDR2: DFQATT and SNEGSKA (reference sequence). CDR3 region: CSAESGVNEQFF.

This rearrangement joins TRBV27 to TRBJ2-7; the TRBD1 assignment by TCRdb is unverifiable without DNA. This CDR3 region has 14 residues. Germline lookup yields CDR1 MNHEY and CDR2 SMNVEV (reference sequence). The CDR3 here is CASSPRQGPYEQYF.

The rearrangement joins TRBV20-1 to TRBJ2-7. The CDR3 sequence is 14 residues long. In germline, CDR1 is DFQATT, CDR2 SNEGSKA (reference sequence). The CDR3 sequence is CSARTKLPSYEQYF.

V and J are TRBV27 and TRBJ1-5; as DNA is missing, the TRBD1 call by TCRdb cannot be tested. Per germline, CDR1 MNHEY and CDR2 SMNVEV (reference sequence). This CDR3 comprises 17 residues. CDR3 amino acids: CASRKVRGRDSNQPQHF.

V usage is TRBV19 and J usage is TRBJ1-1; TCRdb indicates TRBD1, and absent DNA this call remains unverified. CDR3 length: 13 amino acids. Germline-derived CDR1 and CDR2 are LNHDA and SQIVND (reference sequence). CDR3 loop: CASSMRQHTEAFF.

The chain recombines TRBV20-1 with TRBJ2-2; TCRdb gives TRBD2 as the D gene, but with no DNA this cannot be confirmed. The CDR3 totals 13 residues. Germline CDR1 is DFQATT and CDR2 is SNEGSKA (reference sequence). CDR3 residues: CSANPRGPGELFF.

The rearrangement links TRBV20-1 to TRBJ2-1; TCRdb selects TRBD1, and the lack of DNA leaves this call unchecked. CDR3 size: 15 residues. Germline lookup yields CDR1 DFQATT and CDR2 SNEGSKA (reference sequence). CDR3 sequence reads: CSSAPGTGVRNEQFF.

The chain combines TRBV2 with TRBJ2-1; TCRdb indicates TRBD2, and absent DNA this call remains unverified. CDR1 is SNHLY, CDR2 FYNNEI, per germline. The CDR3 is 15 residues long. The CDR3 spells CASSISGPSYNEQFF.

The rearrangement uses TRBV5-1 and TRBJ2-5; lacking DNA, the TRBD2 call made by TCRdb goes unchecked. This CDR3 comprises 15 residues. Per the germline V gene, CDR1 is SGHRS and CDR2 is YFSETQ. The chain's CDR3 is CASSWPGEEGETQYF.

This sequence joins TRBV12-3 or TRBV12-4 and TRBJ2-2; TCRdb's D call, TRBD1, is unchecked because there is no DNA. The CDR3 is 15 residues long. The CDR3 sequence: CASSFRTPNTGELFF.

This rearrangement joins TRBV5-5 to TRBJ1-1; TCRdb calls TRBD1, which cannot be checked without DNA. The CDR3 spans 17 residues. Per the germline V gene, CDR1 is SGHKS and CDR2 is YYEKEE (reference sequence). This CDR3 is CASSLIVRVALNTEAFF.

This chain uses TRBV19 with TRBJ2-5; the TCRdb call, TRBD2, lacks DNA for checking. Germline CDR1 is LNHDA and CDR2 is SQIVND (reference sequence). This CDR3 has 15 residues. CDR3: CASSQQSTSQETQYF. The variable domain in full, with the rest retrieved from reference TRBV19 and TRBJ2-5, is DGGITQSPKYLFRKEGQNVTLSCEQNLNHDAMYWYRQDPGQGLRLIYYSQIVNDFQKGDIAEGYSVSREKKESFPLTVTSAQKNPTAFYLCASSQQSTSQETQYFGPGTRLLVL.

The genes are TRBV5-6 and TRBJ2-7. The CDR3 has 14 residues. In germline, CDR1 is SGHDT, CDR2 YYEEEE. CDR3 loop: CASSLELRPYEQYF.

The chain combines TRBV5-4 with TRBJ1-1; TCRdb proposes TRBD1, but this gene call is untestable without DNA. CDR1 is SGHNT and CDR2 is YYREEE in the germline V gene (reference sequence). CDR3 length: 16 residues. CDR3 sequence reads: CASSLASGTGDTEAFF. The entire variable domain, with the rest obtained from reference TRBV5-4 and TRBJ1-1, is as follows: ETGVTQSPTHLIKTRGQQVTLRCSSQSGHNTVSWYQQALGQGPQFIFQYYREEENGRGNFPPRFSGLQFPNYSSELNVNALELDDSALYLCASSLASGTGDTEAFFGQGTRLTVV.

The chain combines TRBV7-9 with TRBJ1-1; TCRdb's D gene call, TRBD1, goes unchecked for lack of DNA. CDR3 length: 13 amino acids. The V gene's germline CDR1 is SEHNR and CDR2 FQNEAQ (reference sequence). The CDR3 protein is CASSLSGMPEAFF.

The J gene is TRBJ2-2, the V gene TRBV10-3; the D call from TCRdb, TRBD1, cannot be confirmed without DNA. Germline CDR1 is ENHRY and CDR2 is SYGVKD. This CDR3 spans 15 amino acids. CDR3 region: CAISVTGDGTGELFF.

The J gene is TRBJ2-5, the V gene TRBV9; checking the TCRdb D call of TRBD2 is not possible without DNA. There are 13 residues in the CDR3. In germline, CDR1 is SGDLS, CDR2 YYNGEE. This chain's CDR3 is CASSYGEQETQYF.

The CDR3 here is CASSQQALPGETQYF. V gene TRBV7-3 combines with J gene TRBJ2-5; the TRBD2 assignment by TCRdb is unverifiable without DNA. CDR1 is SGHTA and CDR2 is FQGTGA in the germline V gene. This CDR3 is 15 amino acids long.